This is a list of T cell receptor beta chains from one sample in a study of blood T cell repertoires in COVID-19. Profiling relied on immunoSEQ multiplex PCR, and the TCRdb table lists in-frame clones only, not all of them. The repertoire holds tens of thousands of clones, with around 81% as singletons. Material for sequencing was peripheral blood. These receptors originate from a woman aged 60-75 years with acute or convalescent COVID-19. CDR3s include the opening cysteine and the closing phenylalanine or tryptophan. A D gene is named only where the DNA matches it firmly. Some rows have no size entry. The others give once, few or many, or a class for an expanded clone.

NA | TRBJ1-2 | TRBV4-1 | TRBD1 | CASSQDDRGVWGYTF | TGCGCCAGCAGCCAAGATGACAGGGGAGTGTGGGGCTACACCTTC
NA | TRBJ1-6 | TRBV4-1 | NA | CASSHSGDYNSPLHF | TGCGCCAGCAGCCATTCAGGCGACTATAATTCACCCCTCCACTTT
NA | TRBJ1-2 | TRBV11-2 | TRBD1 | CASSQPDLRGRGYTF | TGTGCCAGCAGCCAACCGGACCTAAGGGGGCGAGGCTACACCTTC
NA | TRBJ2-2 | TRBV29-1 | TRBD1 | CSVSTGTVNTGELFF | TGCAGCGTTTCAACGGGGACAGTTAACACCGGGGAGCTGTTTTTT
few | TRBJ1-5 | TRBV11-2 | TRBD1 | CASSLMGTENQPQHF | TGTGCCAGCAGCCTAATGGGGACAGAGAATCAGCCCCAGCATTTT
NA | TRBJ1-1 | TRBV19 | TRBD1 | CASSPNGNRGRGTEAFF | TGTGCCAGTAGTCCCAATGGGAACAGGGGTAGGGGCACTGAAGCTTTCTTT
NA | TRBJ2-2 | TRBV3-1/TRBV3-2 | NA | CASSIGGNTGELFF | TGTGCCAGCAGCATCGGCGGGAACACCGGGGAGCTGTTTTTT
NA | TRBJ2-5 | TRBV18 | NA | CASSPSGPPGETQYF | TGTGCCAGCTCACCCTCGGGCCCCCCGGGGGAGACCCAGTACTTC
NA | TRBJ1-2 | TRBV5-1 | TRBD1 | CASSWGQGSSYGYTF | TGCGCCAGCAGCTGGGGACAGGGTTCAAGCTATGGCTACACCTTC
once | TRBJ1-4 | TRBV30 | NA | CAWSVRLAGAVFF | TGTGCCTGGAGTGTACGACTGGCAGGGGCGGTGTTTTTT
NA | TRBJ2-2 | TRBV2 | TRBD1 | CASSEGQGVTGELFF | TGTGCCAGCAGTGAAGGACAGGGGGTCACCGGGGAGCTGTTTTTT
once | TRBJ2-7 | TRBV9 | NA | CATNPLSPGTPDHEQYF | TGTGCCACCAATCCCTTATCCCCCGGGACACCTGACCACGAGCAGTACTTC
NA | TRBJ2-4 | TRBV27 | TRBD1 | CASSEKRQGASKNIQYF | TGTGCCAGCAGTGAAAAAAGACAGGGGGCTTCCAAAAACATTCAGTACTTC
NA | TRBJ2-3 | TRBV2 | TRBD2 | CASTAGLAEPTDTQYF | TGTGCCAGCACCGCGGGACTAGCGGAACCCACAGATACGCAGTATTTT
NA | TRBJ1-2 | TRBV3-1/TRBV3-2 | TRBD1 | CASSLRTGSGYTF | TGTGCCAGCAGCCTACGGACAGGGAGCGGCTACACCTTC
NA | TRBJ1-5 | TRBV19 | NA | CASSRTGLGQPQHF | TGTGCCAGTAGTAGAACAGGGCTGGGACAGCCCCAGCATTTT
NA | TRBJ2-7 | TRBV5-1 | TRBD1 | CASSPTGGLYEQYF | TGCGCCAGCAGCCCAACAGGGGGCCTATACGAGCAGTACTTC
NA | TRBJ1-2 | TRBV9 | NA | CASSPRQNLNYGYTF | TGTGCCAGCAGCCCCCGACAGAACCTTAACTATGGCTACACCTTC
NA | TRBJ1-1 | TRBV9 | TRBD1 | CASSPGTGESEAFF | TGTGCCAGCAGCCCAGGGACAGGGGAGTCGGAAGCTTTCTTT
NA | TRBJ1-1 | TRBV6-5 | NA | CASSLGGGRTEAFF | TGTGCCAGCAGTCTGGGGGGGGGACGGACTGAAGCTTTCTTT
NA | TRBJ1-1 | TRBV19 | TRBD1 | CASSDRGDTEAFF | TGTGCCAGTTCAGACAGGGGCGACACTGAAGCTTTCTTT
NA | TRBJ1-2 | TRBV2 | NA | CASSGSGFSGGGYTF | TGTGCCAGCAGTGGATCGGGATTTTCAGGCGGTGGCTACACCTTC
NA | TRBJ1-2 | TRBV15 | TRBD1 | CATSRARRETGGFNYGYTF | TGTGCCACCAGCAGAGCACGTAGAGAAACAGGGGGATTTAACTATGGCTACACCTTC
few | TRBJ1-5 | TRBV19 | TRBD1 | CASSLNRGQPQHF | TGTGCCAGTAGTTTAAACAGGGGTCAGCCCCAGCATTTT
NA | TRBJ1-5 | TRBV3-1/TRBV3-2 | NA | CASSQGEQPQHF | TGTGCCAGCAGCCAGGGCGAGCAGCCCCAGCATTTT
NA | TRBJ2-7 | TRBV5-4 | TRBD1 | CASSLDDRAEQYF | TGTGCCAGCAGCTTGGACGACAGGGCGGAGCAGTACTTC
NA | TRBJ1-1 | TRBV30 | NA | CAWRVSGNTEAFF | TGTGCCTGGAGGGTATCCGGGAACACTGAAGCTTTCTTT
NA | TRBJ2-5 | TRBV2 | TRBD1 | CASSRGQGAAETQYF | TGTGCCAGCAGTCGGGGACAGGGGGCTGCAGAGACCCAGTACTTC
NA | TRBJ2-3 | TRBV24-1 | TRBD1 | CATSLGQGADTQYF | TGTGCCACCAGCCTGGGACAGGGAGCAGATACGCAGTATTTT
NA | TRBJ1-6 | TRBV27 | TRBD1 | CASSFGTGLNSPLHF | TGTGCCAGCAGTTTCGGGACAGGGCTTAATTCACCCCTCCACTTT
once | TRBJ1-3 | TRBV6-1 | TRBD1 | CASSEAGGQGNGYF | TGTGCCAGCAGTGAAGCGGGAGGACAGGGTAATGGATATTTT
NA | TRBJ2-2 | TRBV10-2 | TRBD1 | CASSESPGGTGELFF | TGCGCCAGCAGTGAGTCACCAGGGGGAACCGGGGAGCTGTTTTTT
NA | TRBJ2-7 | TRBV27 | TRBD2 | CASGGGSYEQYF | TGTGCCAGCGGCGGGGGCTCCTACGAGCAGTACTTC
once | TRBJ1-2 | TRBV5-1 | NA | CASAQMGGSAYGYTF | TGCGCCAGCGCCCAGATGGGGGGGTCTGCCTATGGCTACACCTTC
NA | TRBJ2-3 | TRBV9 | TRBD2 | CASSVGASGGTDTQYF | TGTGCCAGCAGCGTAGGGGCCAGCGGGGGAACAGATACGCAGTATTTT
NA | TRBJ1-2 | TRBV11-2 | NA | CASSLGGGTTLLYGYTF | TGTGCCAGCAGCTTAGGGGGAGGGACGACTCTCCTCTATGGCTACACCTTC
NA | TRBJ2-5 | TRBV6-1 | TRBD1 | CASYTEGQKQYF | TGTGCCAGCTACACCGAGGGACAGAAGCAGTACTTC
once | TRBJ1-2 | TRBV27 | TRBD1 | CASRARTGGADYGYTF | TGTGCCAGCAGAGCCCGTACAGGGGGCGCCGACTATGGCTACACCTTC
NA | TRBJ1-4 | TRBV6-5 | NA | CASSYAPRATNEKLFF | TGTGCCAGCAGTTACGCCCCCCGAGCAACTAATGAAAAACTGTTTTTT
NA | TRBJ1-3 | TRBV9 | NA | CASSADRGNTIYF | TGTGCCAGCAGCGCCGACAGAGGAAACACCATATATTTT
NA | TRBJ1-3 | TRBV6-5 | TRBD1 | CASRNRGGNTIYF | TGTGCCAGCAGAAACAGGGGTGGAAACACCATATATTTT
NA | TRBJ2-5 | TRBV6-1 | NA | CASSEALSRETQYF | TGTGCCAGCAGTGAAGCACTTTCACGAGAGACCCAGTACTTC
NA | TRBJ2-1 | TRBV9 | NA | CASGLLEGIPFF | TGTGCCAGCGGGCTTTTGGAGGGAATCCCGTTCTTC
NA | TRBJ1-2 | TRBV27 | NA | CASRTGKYGYTF | TGTGCCAGCAGAACAGGGAAATATGGCTACACCTTC
NA | TRBJ2-4 | TRBV10-3 | TRBD2 | CAISDGLAGVLLPGKNIQYF | TGTGCCATCAGTGATGGGCTAGCGGGAGTCCTCCTCCCCGGCAAAAACATTCAGTACTTC
NA | TRBJ1-1 | TRBV5-6 | TRBD1 | CASSLAGTGKIEAFF | TGTGCCAGCAGCTTGGCCGGGACAGGGAAGATTGAAGCTTTCTTT
NA | TRBJ1-1 | TRBV4-1 | NA | CASSHLTEAFF | TGCGCCAGCAGCCACCTCACTGAAGCTTTCTTT
NA | TRBJ2-1 | TRBV6-5 | NA | CASSVRVANEQFF | TGTGCCAGCAGCGTGAGGGTTGCCAATGAGCAGTTCTTC
NA | TRBJ1-2 | TRBV2 | TRBD1 | CASSRDRGDYGYTF | TGTGCCAGCAGTCGGGACAGGGGGGACTATGGCTACACCTTC
NA | TRBJ1-1 | TRBV29-1 | NA | CSVEGPGRGTEAFF | TGCAGCGTTGAAGGACCAGGGCGGGGCACTGAAGCTTTCTTT
NA | TRBJ1-2 | TRBV27 | TRBD1 | CASSLMGGGQGGYGYTF | TGTGCCAGCAGTTTAATGGGTGGTGGACAGGGCGGCTATGGCTACACCTTC
once | TRBJ1-1 | TRBV11-3 | NA | CASRTRENTEAFF | TGTGCCAGCAGGACTAGGGAAAACACTGAAGCTTTCTTT
NA | TRBJ1-2 | TRBV3-1/TRBV3-2 | TRBD1 | CASSANTGVSGYGYTF | TGTGCCAGCAGCGCTAACACAGGGGTATCAGGCTATGGCTACACCTTC
NA | TRBJ1-5 | TRBV6-1 | TRBD1 | CASSDFTGGDQPQHF | TGTGCCAGCAGTGACTTCACAGGGGGCGATCAGCCCCAGCATTTT